This entry concerns a single T cell receptor (beta chain). TCRdb keeps only in-frame clones here, not all; method: immunoSEQ multiplex PCR. The data show hundreds of thousands of clones, roughly 88% seen once. The sample comes from a study of blood T cell repertoires in COVID-19. The V and J ends lost 6 bases and 5 bases, in that order; junction bases with no gene match: 5. The CDR3 totals 13 residues. Germline assignment: CDR1 MNHEY and CDR2 SVGEGT. This rearrangement joins TRBV6-2 or TRBV6-3 to TRBJ2-3; 7 bases fit TRBD2. This sequence originates from a woman aged 25 to 45 with active or convalescent COVID-19. The sequencing sample was made of peripheral blood. The CDR3 loop is CASSLAGGDTQYF. CDR3 nucleotides: TGTGCCAGCAGCTTAGCGGGTGGAGATACGCAGTATTTT.